The 17 T cell receptor beta chains below were found in one sample sequenced in a study of T cell changes during pregnancy in multiple sclerosis (dated by TCRdb to about 2019). Preparation of the library involved the immunoSEQ multiplex PCR assay. Held by TCRdb, this immuneACCESS table contains in-frame sequences only and omits some clones. Under half of the omission traces to an unresolved V gene where checked; the cause of the rest is unknown. The sample yields some 64,000 clones; about 91% were counted once. Approximately 2.4% of the sample belongs to the ten largest clones. The source material was peripheral blood, sampled in the first trimester of pregnancy. These receptors all come from a female donor with multiple sclerosis, enrolled in a pregnancy study.

J is TRBJ2-1 and V is TRBV11-2; D not certain. From germline, CDR1 is SGHAT and CDR2 FQNNGV. The CDR3 loop spans 13 amino acids. Trimming removed 2 bases at V and 4 bases at J, with 6 bases between. CDR3 protein: CASSLMYYNEQFF. Written as DNA, the CDR3 is TGTGCCAGCAGCTTAATGTATTACAATGAGCAGTTCTTC. The full variable domain, completed using reference TRBV11-2 and TRBJ2-1, is EAGVAQSPRYKIIEKRQSVAFWCNPISGHATLYWYQQILGQGPKLLIQFQNNGVVDDSQLPKDRFSAERLKGVDSTLKIQPAKLEDSAVYLCASSLMYYNEQFFGPGTRLTVL.

This clone was seen a handful of times. V and J are TRBV5-1 and TRBJ1-2; D ambiguous. The V end was cut by 0 bases, the J end by 8 bases, with 11 bases between. The CDR3 consists of 13 residues. The germline CDR1 and CDR2 sequences are SGHRS and YFSETQ. The CDR3 protein is CASSLDSVEGYTF. The CDR3 region has the DNA TGCGCCAGCAGCTTGGACTCGGTAGAGGGCTACACCTTC.

This clone was seen just once. This chain links TRBV7-9 with TRBJ1-4, with D uncertain. V was shortened by 4 bases and J by 7 bases, with 16 bases between the two germline ends. The CDR3 sequence is 15 residues long. Germline V gives CDR1 SEHNR, CDR2 FQNEAQ (reference sequence). The DNA of the CDR3 is TGTGCCAGCAGCTCCCTGAATAGCGGCAGTGAAAAACTGTTTTTT. This codes for CASSSLNSGSEKLFF.

The chain combines TRBV27 with TRBJ1-6; 8 bases map to TRBD1. In germline, CDR1 is MNHEY, CDR2 SMNVEV (reference sequence). This CDR3 has 15 residues. J lost 6 bases, V lost 4 bases, and 5 bases had no gene match. CDR3: CASSSRGLVNSPLHF. The DNA of the CDR3 is TGTGCCAGCAGTTCCAGGGGGCTTGTTAATTCACCCCTCCACTTT.

This clone appeared a few times. V usage is TRBV27 and J usage is TRBJ2-3, with D unresolved. CDR1 MNHEY and CDR2 SMNVEV come from the germline V gene (reference sequence). The ends were cut back, 5 bases at V and 6 bases at J, with 9 bases in the middle. The CDR3 length is 12 residues. For the CDR3, the DNA is TGTGCCAGCAGTCCCTCGTCCGATACGCAGTATTTT. It encodes CASSPSSDTQYF.

The chain links TRBV19 to TRBJ2-7, with 7 bases identical to TRBD2. The CDR3 loop spans 14 amino acids. Germline V lookup: CDR1 LNHDA, CDR2 SQIVND (reference sequence). J lost 4 bases, V lost 5 bases, and 8 bases had no gene match. The CDR3 DNA reads as TGTGCCAGTAGTGAGTGGGGGAGGGCGTACGAGCAGTACTTC. Its protein product is CASSEWGRAYEQYF.

The CDR3 coding sequence is TGTGCCAGCAGCCCAGGCACAGGGACCCAATCTGGGGCCAACGTCCTGACTTTC. It is translated as CASSPGTGTQSGANVLTF. The chain is built from TRBV4-2 and TRBJ2-6; weak D call: TRBD1 (6 bases). V was cut by 4 bases and J by 1 base, with 17 bases left in between. CDR3 size: 18 residues. Per the germline V gene, CDR1 is LGHNA and CDR2 is YNFKEQ.

The chain recombines TRBV15 with TRBJ1-2; D perhaps matches TRBD1 (6 bases). The CDR3 runs to 14 residues. Germline-derived CDR1 and CDR2 are LNHNV and YYDKDF (reference sequence). V was shortened by 5 bases and J by 8 bases, with 18 bases between the two germline ends. CDR3 sequence: CATSGGQQIWGYTF. CDR3 nucleotide sequence: TGTGCCACCAGCGGAGGACAGCAGATATGGGGCTACACCTTC.

This chain uses TRBV13 with TRBJ2-7; 10 bases match TRBD2. Germline V gene sequence: CDR1 PRHDT, CDR2 FYEKMQ (reference sequence). This CDR3 contains 16 residues. J was trimmed by 3 bases and V by 6 bases; bases with no gene match: 11. CDR3 amino acids: CASSSLSAGGSYEQYF. In DNA, the CDR3 is TGTGCCAGCAGTTCCCTTTCAGCGGGAGGGAGCTACGAGCAGTACTTC.

The chain uses TRBV19 and TRBJ1-5, with D possibly matching TRBD1 (6 bases). Germline V lookup: CDR1 LNHDA, CDR2 SQIVND (reference sequence). This CDR3 is 16 amino acids long. V lost 3 bases to trimming and J lost 0 bases, with 12 bases between them. The DNA of the CDR3 is TGTGCCAGTAGTATCGGACAGTCAAATAGCAATCAGCCCCAGCATTTT. Amino acids: CASSIGQSNSNQPQHF.

The chain uses TRBV28 and TRBJ1-1; TRBD1 matches 7 bases. The V gene's germline CDR1 is MDHEN and CDR2 SYDVKM. This CDR3 spans 16 amino acids. After removal of 1 base from V and 5 bases from J, the junction contained 10 bases not matched to a gene. Here the CDR3 reads CASSLLAGTARTEAFF. CDR3 nucleotide sequence: TGTGCCAGCAGTTTATTGGCCGGGACAGCTAGAACTGAAGCTTTCTTT.

This chain uses TRBV7-9 with TRBJ1-4, with 9 bases matching TRBD1. The CDR3 sequence is 15 residues long. Germline CDR1 SEHNR, CDR2 FQNEAQ (reference sequence). V shed 5 bases, J shed 5 bases, and the junction held 6 bases outside the gene matches. The CDR3 here is CASSTPGQGNEKLFF. The CDR3 bases are TGTGCCAGCAGCACTCCGGGACAGGGAAATGAAAAACTGTTTTTT.

The CDR3 bases are TGCGCCAGCAGCCAAGAGGGCAGGGTTGGGGCCAACGTCCTGACTTTC. Translated: CASSQEGRVGANVLTF. The chain joins TRBV4-1 to TRBJ2-6, with TRBD1 as a possible D gene (5 bases). Germline assignment: CDR1 MGHRA and CDR2 YSYEKL. Trimming stripped 0 bases from V and 3 bases from J, with 9 bases between. The CDR3 length is 16 residues.

J is TRBJ2-1 and V is TRBV15; the D gene is possibly TRBD1 (6 bases). Trimming left V 3 bases short and J 7 bases short, with 13 bases between. This CDR3 is built from 14 residues. Germline loops: CDR1 LNHNV, CDR2 YYDKDF (reference sequence). CDR3 sequence: CATSRGRTANEQFF. As DNA, the CDR3 is TGTGCCACCAGCAGGGGACGGACAGCTAATGAGCAGTTCTTC.

V gene TRBV7-9 combines with J gene TRBJ1-6; possibly TRBD1 for D (5 bases). The CDR3 totals 13 residues. Trimming left V 1 base short and J 13 bases short, with 11 bases between. Looked up from germline, CDR1 is SEHNR and CDR2 is FQNEAQ (reference sequence). The DNA of the CDR3 is TGTGCCAGCAGCTTAGGGGGGGTGATTCCCCTCCACTTT. It is translated as CASSLGGVIPLHF.

The genes are TRBV6-1 and TRBJ1-5, with D hard to call. Trimming cost V 6 bases and J 9 bases, with 15 bases left between them. Germline V gives CDR1 MNHNS, CDR2 SASEGT. The CDR3 runs 13 residues. CDR3 DNA sequence: TGTGCCAGCAGGGAAAGACTCCCGGGGCCCCAGCATTTT. Amino acids: CASRERLPGPQHF.

The rearrangement joins TRBV25-1 to TRBJ1-6; the match to TRBD1 covers 7 bases. Germline V CDR1 and CDR2: MGHDK, SYGVNS. J lost 5 bases, V lost 6 bases, and 4 bases had no gene match. The CDR3 covers 14 residues. CDR3 nucleotides: TGTGCCAGCAGCCAGGGGGTTCATAATTCACCCCTCCACTTT. It encodes CASSQGVHNSPLHF.